The 17 T cell receptor beta chains given below trace back to one sample, sequenced in a study of T cell responses to AZD1222 COVID-19 vaccine (dated by TCRdb to about 2021). Libraries were constructed by the immunoSEQ multiplex PCR assay. TCRdb carries this immuneACCESS record with in-frame sequences only. Its versions omit some clonotypes, under half of them owing to an unresolved V gene in the studies checked, with the rest unexplained. The sample includes about 180,000 clones, with 88% observed a single time. About 25% of the sample is held by the ten biggest clonotypes. What this sample's time point label stands for: about 28 days (+/-7) after the second vaccine dose. The sequencing used peripheral blood, collected 28 days after the second AZD1222 dose. The receptors shown here come from an adult who received the AZD1222 COVID-19 vaccine.

The chain has TRBV3-1 (or the pseudogene TRBV3-2) and TRBJ2-3; D gene ambiguous. CDR1 is LGHDT, CDR2 YNNKEL, per germline (reference sequence). The CDR3 extends over 15 amino acids. The ends were cut back, 0 bases at V and 0 bases at J, with 7 bases in the middle. The CDR3 sequence is CASSQDGHSTDTQYF. The CDR3 region has the DNA TGTGCCAGCAGCCAAGACGGGCACAGCACAGATACGCAGTATTTT.

This clone was seen only once. The chain employs TRBV2 and TRBJ2-3, with 7 bases matching TRBD1. Germline V lookup: CDR1 SNHLY, CDR2 FYNNEI. This CDR3 has 16 residues. J gave up 0 bases and V 6 bases, and 9 bases lay outside the gene matches. CDR3 amino acids: CASRGLRQGSTDTQYF. As DNA, the CDR3 is TGTGCCAGCAGGGGGCTTAGACAGGGCAGCACAGATACGCAGTATTTT.

The chain joins TRBV24-1 to TRBJ2-7; 10 nucleotides match TRBD2. Unmatched junction bases numbered 9, after V lost 3 bases and J lost 5 bases. In germline, CDR1 is KGHDR, CDR2 SFDVKD. The CDR3 is 16 amino acids. CDR3 region: CATSDQGLAERDEQYF. DNA of the CDR3: TGTGCCACCAGTGATCAAGGACTAGCGGAACGAGACGAGCAGTACTTC.

The chain employs TRBV29-1 and TRBJ2-3; D possibly corresponds to TRBD2 (5 bases). In germline, CDR1 is SQVTM, CDR2 ANQGSEA. The CDR3 sequence is 14 residues long. Trimming pared 4 bases from V and 0 bases from J, leaving 11 bases between. CDR3 in amino acids: CSVGGAASTDTQYF. For the CDR3, the DNA is TGCAGCGTTGGGGGAGCCGCTAGCACAGATACGCAGTATTTT.

The V call is TRBV3-1 (or the pseudogene TRBV3-2), the J call TRBJ2-5; 7 nucleotides match TRBD1. Germline CDR1 and CDR2: LGHDT and YNNKEL (reference sequence). Trimming at V came to 7 bases and at J to 0 bases, leaving 8 bases not matched to a gene. The CDR3 is 15 residues long. Written as DNA, the CDR3 is TGTGCCAGCACCCCGGGACAGCCGTACCAAGAGACCCAGTACTTC. Amino acids: CASTPGQPYQETQYF.

This clone was counted between two and nine times. The chain combines TRBV6-4 with TRBJ2-1, with 8 bases matching TRBD2. The V gene's germline CDR1 is MRHNA and CDR2 SNTAGT. This CDR3 comprises 13 residues. V was clipped by 5 bases and J by 7 bases; unmatched bases: 4. The DNA of the CDR3 is TGTGCCAGCAGTACTAGCGGAGAAAATGAGCAGTTCTTC. It translates to CASSTSGENEQFF.

CDR3 DNA sequence: TGTGCCTGGAACCCCTCTTCCAATTCACCCCTCCACTTT. Encoded protein: CAWNPSSNSPLHF. This sequence joins TRBV30 and TRBJ1-6; D not certain. Trimming stripped 4 bases from V and 7 bases from J, with 11 bases between. The CDR3 totals 13 residues. Germline V gene data show CDR1 as GTSNPN and CDR2 as SVGIG (reference sequence).

The rearrangement uses TRBV4-1 and TRBJ2-7; 11 bases are shared with TRBD2. V was clipped by 4 bases and J by 1 base; unmatched bases: 3. Germline V gene data show CDR1 as MGHRA and CDR2 as YSYEKL. This CDR3 is built from 15 residues. The CDR3 sequence: CASSLRLAGSYEQYF. For the CDR3, the DNA is TGCGCCAGCAGCCTGCGACTAGCGGGATCCTACGAGCAGTACTTC.

The chain links TRBV7-2 to TRBJ2-3; perhaps TRBD2 as D (6 bases). Germline CDR1 and CDR2: SGHTA and FQGNSA. The CDR3 has 15 amino acids. Between the trimmed V and J ends, which lost 0 bases and 5 bases, there was a span of 12 bases. In nucleotides, the CDR3 is TGTGCCAGCAGCTTAGCAGGGTGGCGGGAAGATACGCAGTATTTT. This encodes CASSLAGWREDTQYF.

This clone has a count of ten or more. The V call is TRBV27, the J call TRBJ1-5; 7 nucleotides match TRBD1. Germline CDR1 is MNHEY and CDR2 is SMNVEV (reference sequence). The CDR3 loop spans 15 amino acids. Germline trimming cut 6 bases from V and 0 bases from J; bases unmatched to any gene: 5. The CDR3 region is CASSHGTDSNQPQHF. Written as DNA, the CDR3 is TGTGCCAGCAGCCATGGGACAGATAGCAATCAGCCCCAGCATTTT.

The rearrangement joins TRBV11-1 to TRBJ2-3; 7 bases are shared with TRBD1. Looked up from germline, CDR1 is SGHAT and CDR2 is FQDESV (reference sequence). This CDR3 spans 14 amino acids. V lost 5 bases, J lost 1 base, and 3 bases stayed unmatched. CDR3 sequence (DNA): TGTGCCAGCAGCCCCGGACAGGGCACAGATACGCAGTATTTT. This translates into CASSPGQGTDTQYF. The full variable domain, its missing parts supplied by reference TRBV11-1 and TRBJ2-3, is EAEVAQSPRYKITEKSQAVAFWCDPISGHATLYWYRQILGQGPELLVQFQDESVVDDSQLPKDRFSAERLKGVDSTLKIQPAELGDSAMYLCASSPGQGTDTQYFGPGTRLTVL.

This chain links TRBV10-3 with TRBJ2-2, with 11 bases that match TRBD2. In germline, CDR1 is ENHRY, CDR2 SYGVKD. CDR3 length equals 15 residues. The ends lost 11 bases at V and 0 bases at J; junction bases unmatched: 5. CDR3 amino acids: CAVKTSGTNTGELFF. CDR3 nucleotide sequence: TGTGCCGTCAAGACTAGCGGGACGAACACCGGGGAGCTGTTTTTT.

The CDR3 loop is CASSLYQAAYEQYF. CDR3 DNA sequence: TGTGCCAGCAGTTTATACCAGGCCGCCTACGAGCAGTACTTC. The chain combines TRBV28 with TRBJ2-7; no reliable D call. The CDR3 length is 14 residues. Trimming pared 1 base from V and 2 bases from J, leaving 9 bases between. The germline gives CDR1 MDHEN, CDR2 SYDVKM.

The gene calls are TRBV5-6 and TRBJ2-7; TRBD2 might be the D (6 bases). Per the germline V gene, CDR1 is SGHDT and CDR2 is YYEEEE. Trimming left V 3 bases short and J 2 bases short, with 12 bases between. CDR3 size: 14 residues. CDR3 sequence reads: CASSSTGVAYEQYF. CDR3 DNA: TGTGCCAGCAGCTCAACGGGGGTTGCCTACGAGCAGTACTTC.

This chain uses TRBV27 with TRBJ2-7; the D gene is possibly TRBD2 (6 bases). The germline gives CDR1 MNHEY, CDR2 SMNVEV (reference sequence). This CDR3 is 14 amino acids long. Trimming cost V 3 bases and J 1 base, with 10 bases left between them. The CDR3 DNA sequence: TGTGCCAGCAGTTTCCTAGCGACTTCCTACGAGCAGTACTTC. This gives the protein CASSFLATSYEQYF.

The table lists this clone with a count of one. CDR3 amino acids: CASSQPGQGLGEQYF. In nucleotides, the CDR3 is TGTGCCAGCAGCCAACCGGGACAGGGATTAGGAGAGCAGTACTTC. This sequence joins TRBV7-2 and TRBJ2-7, with 9 positions matching TRBD1. CDR3 length: 15 residues. Germline V lookup: CDR1 SGHTA, CDR2 FQGNSA. V lost 5 bases and J lost 7; bases outside the gene matches: 12.

The chain has TRBV4-3 and TRBJ2-7; tentative D call: TRBD1 (5 bases). The germline CDR1 and CDR2 sequences are LGHNA and YSLEER. The CDR3 covers 15 residues. Between the trimmed V and J ends, which lost 0 bases and 2 bases, there was a span of 11 bases. CDR3 sequence (DNA): TGCGCCAGCAGCCAAGATCTGGGGCAGCCCTACGAGCAGTACTTC. Translation: CASSQDLGQPYEQYF.